The 3 T cell receptor beta chains below come from one sample, sequenced in a study of CD8 T cells in ankylosing spondylitis. TCRdb analysed the 5' RACE reads with MiXCR anew, one entry per CDR3 protein. The sample shows over 75,000 distinct CDR3 sequences, 8.8% of them seen only once. Specimen: blood, either unsorted or a sorted T cell fraction (not recorded which). The receptors were sampled from a male donor with ankylosing spondylitis or in good health (not recorded which).

The sample holds many counts of this clonotype. This chain connects TRBV28 to TRBJ1-2; 10 nucleotides line up with TRBD1. Germline CDR1 MDHEN, CDR2 SYDVKM. Losses at the gene ends were 5 bases for V and 2 bases for J; bases not matched to a gene: 8. The CDR3 is 16 residues long. CDR3: CASSTRDRGSNYGYTF. The CDR3 DNA sequence: TGTGCCAGCAGTACCCGGGACAGGGGTAGCAACTATGGCTACACCTTC.

This clonotype was detected ten times or more. This chain connects TRBV29-1 to TRBJ2-5, with unresolved D. The CDR3 runs to 14 residues. The V gene's germline CDR1 is SQVTM and CDR2 ANQGSEA. V lost 1 base, J lost 0 bases, and 9 bases lay in between. The CDR3 DNA reads TGCAGCGTTGAAGTGCCGCTTAACCAAGAGACCCAGTACTTC. Residues: CSVEVPLNQETQYF.

This clonotype was seen at least ten times. This sequence joins TRBV19 and TRBJ1-5, with D unresolved. Germline assignment: CDR1 LNHDA and CDR2 SQIVND (reference sequence). Trimming took off 5 bases at V and 5 bases at J, with 13 bases between the two ends. The CDR3 spans 14 residues. DNA for the CDR3: TGTGCCAGTAGTGTCGGGCAGCTATATCAGCCCCAGCATTTT. Translated, it gives CASSVGQLYQPQHF.